This T cell receptor beta chain was found in a study of blood T cell repertoires in COVID-19. Study-level background: T cells, B-cell-depleted T cells, or PBMCs provided the cDNA or gDNA that served as material.

As handled by the study authors: Estimated nucleated cell counts came from reference gene primer amplification. Repertoires were generated with immunoSEQ multiplex PCR, while TCRdb's copy carries only in-frame clones and drops some. That table is the source of V, J and clone size, and D and trimming were worked out from the DNA. The sample consists of 100,000 to 150,000 clones, about nine tenths of them appearing once. Concerning this clone: Other DNA sequences in this specimen translate into the identical CDR3.

Material: peripheral blood. The sequence derives from a woman aged 70 to 79 with COVID-19, enrolled during active disease.

The CDR3 DNA reads as TGCAGCGTTGAAGGACAGGGGGGTACCGGGGAGCTGTTTTTT. This codes for CSVEGQGGTGELFF. This rearrangement joins TRBV29-1 to TRBJ2-2, with TRBD1 matching 9 bases. From germline, CDR1 is SQVTM and CDR2 ANQGSEA. The CDR3 totals 14 residues. V was clipped by 1 base and J by 5 bases; unmatched bases: 2.